Below, 26 T cell receptor beta chains from the same sample are listed, as sequenced in a study of CD8 T cells in Susac syndrome (dated by TCRdb to between 2017 and 2020). Libraries were constructed by the immunoSEQ multiplex PCR assay. RNA was extracted with the RNeasy kit and roughly 0.5 to 1 ug was reverse transcribed using random hexamers. The public reads were run again by TCRdb, first through fastp at Q25 and then through MiXCR, and only productive beta chains were kept. Entries that share a CDR3 protein sequence are merged under the most common genes and DNA. The sample data list approximately 120,000 distinct CDR3 sequences, and less than 95% of these were observed just once. Approximately 0.11% of the sample is taken by the ten largest. Sequencing was carried out using CD8+ T cells from PBMCs. The source of these receptors is a human donor in good health.

The V call is TRBV4-3, the J call TRBJ2-6, with D maybe TRBD1 (5 bases). V was pared by 4 bases and J by 4 bases, with 17 bases between. Germline CDR1 reads LGHNA; CDR2 reads YSLEER. The CDR3 extends over 17 amino acids. The CDR3 protein is CASSLDRTLTGANVLTF. CDR3 in DNA: TGCGCCAGCAGCCTTGACAGAACCCTCACCGGGGCCAACGTCCTGACTTTC.

The chain is built from TRBV4-3 and TRBJ2-7; D call uncertain. Trimming took 1 base from V and 1 from J, leaving 11 bases between them. The CDR3 has 15 residues. Germline V gene sequence: CDR1 LGHNA, CDR2 YSLEER. CDR3 region: CASSQVRAGSYEQYF. In DNA form, the CDR3 reads TGCGCCAGCAGCCAAGTTCGGGCAGGATCCTACGAGCAGTACTTC.

This clonotype showed up just a few times. The chain couples TRBV5-1 to TRBJ2-7; tentative D call: TRBD1 (6 bases). The CDR3 spans 16 residues. Germline assignment: CDR1 SGHRS and CDR2 YFSETQ. Trimming removed 1 base at V and 0 bases at J, with 14 bases between. Here the CDR3 DNA reads TGCGCCAGCAGCTTGAAGTGGCAGGGGAGCTCCTACGAGCAGTACTTC. Encoded protein: CASSLKWQGSSYEQYF.

Turning to this clonotype: One end of the junction fails to match germline, which may point to a read error. This rearrangement joins TRBV7-7 to TRBJ2-3; the D is unclear. Germline values: CDR1 SSHAT, CDR2 FNYEAQ (reference sequence). The CDR3 contains 14 residues. CDR3 amino acids: CASSFGPPGDTQYF. The DNA for the CDR3 is TGTGCTAGCAGCTTCGGCCCCCCGGGAGATACGCAGTATTTT.

The chain is built from TRBV9 and TRBJ2-2, with D perhaps TRBD1 (6 bases). CDR1 SGDLS and CDR2 YYNGEE come from the germline V gene. CDR3 size: 14 residues. V shed 3 bases and J shed 7 bases, with 13 bases lying between them. As DNA, the CDR3 is TGTGCCAGCAGCGGGGCAGGGGTCGGCGGGGAGCTGTTTTTT. Translating it yields CASSGAGVGGELFF.

The chain links TRBV5-1 to TRBJ1-2; 9 nucleotides align to TRBD1. The CDR3 runs to 14 residues. The germline V gene has CDR1 SGHRS and CDR2 YFSETQ. Unmatched junction bases numbered 5, after V lost 5 bases and J lost 3 bases. In nucleotides, the CDR3 is TGCGCCAGCAGACCACAGGGGGCTGACTATGGCTACACCTTC. As protein: CASRPQGADYGYTF.

The V call is TRBV27, the J call TRBJ1-5; no clear D gene. CDR1 is MNHEY and CDR2 is SMNVEV in the germline V gene (reference sequence). CDR3 length: 15 amino acids. The V end lost 5 bases, the J end lost 5 bases, and 16 bases lay between the germline ends. DNA for the CDR3: TGTGCCAGCAGTAGCCTCGGGCAGGCGGATCAGCCCCAGCATTTT. It yields the protein CASSSLGQADQPQHF.

The chain joins TRBV6-5 to TRBJ1-1; D perhaps matches TRBD1 (6 bases). Trimming took off 6 bases at V and 5 bases at J, with 13 bases between the two ends. This CDR3 is built from 13 residues. In germline, CDR1 is MNHEY, CDR2 SVGAGI. The CDR3 coding sequence is TGTGCCAGCAGCAGAGGGGGACCGACTGAAGCTTTCTTT. The encoded protein is CASSRGGPTEAFF.

The chain joins TRBV29-1 to TRBJ2-1; the D gene is possibly TRBD2 (5 bases). This CDR3 has 14 amino acids. The V end lost 4 bases, the J end lost 8 bases, and 18 bases lay between the germline ends. Germline V gives CDR1 SQVTM, CDR2 ANQGSEA. CDR3 residues: CSVARGSGRDEQFF. DNA for the CDR3: TGCAGCGTTGCCAGAGGGTCCGGGCGGGATGAGCAGTTCTTC.

This clonotype was seen once. This rearrangement joins TRBV3-1 to TRBJ2-1; possibly TRBD2 for D (5 bases). This CDR3 comprises 14 residues. V was pared by 1 base and J by 6 bases, with 10 bases between. Germline values: CDR1 LGHDT, CDR2 YNNKEL (reference sequence). CDR3 in DNA: TGTGCCAGCAGCCAAGCACTAGTCGCCAATGAGCAGTTCTTC. Amino acid sequence: CASSQALVANEQFF.

This clonotype was observed once. J is TRBJ1-4 and V is TRBV7-9; D ambiguous. In germline, CDR1 is SEHNR, CDR2 FQNEAQ (reference sequence). This CDR3 spans 12 amino acids. V was trimmed by 5 bases and J by 14 bases, leaving 15 bases between them. Written as DNA, the CDR3 is TGTGCCAGCAGCAAAAGAGCCCTAGGGCTGTTTTTT. Its translation: CASSKRALGLFF.

The chain combines TRBV15 with TRBJ2-1, with 7 bases identical to TRBD1. CDR3 length: 20 amino acids. J lost 0 bases, V lost 4 bases, and 18 bases had no gene match. In germline, CDR1 is LNHNV, CDR2 YYDKDF (reference sequence). As DNA, the CDR3 is TGTGCCACCAGCAATCTAAACCGTCAAAGACAGGGTCGCTCCTACAATGAGCAGTTCTTC. Its translation: CATSNLNRQRQGRSYNEQFF.

This chain links TRBV2 with TRBJ1-6; unclear D gene. Deletions cut 6 bases from V and 7 bases from J, with 10 bases between. The germline gives CDR1 SNHLY, CDR2 FYNNEI. The CDR3 length is 13 residues. The CDR3 coding sequence is TGTGCCAGCAGGGGAGGAGGCAATTCACCCCTCCACTTT. As protein: CASRGGGNSPLHF.

J is TRBJ1-3 and V is TRBV20-1, with a tentative D call TRBD1 (5 bases). The CDR3 runs to 13 residues. Germline V lookup: CDR1 DFQATT, CDR2 SNEGSKA (reference sequence). The germline V and J ends were trimmed by 3 bases and 4 bases, with 10 bases remaining between them. Here the CDR3 DNA reads TGCAGTGCTAGGGAGGGGCCCGGAAACACCATATATTTT. Amino acids: CSAREGPGNTIYF.

This rearrangement joins TRBV6-5 to TRBJ2-7; TRBD1 agrees at 7 bases. The ends lost 0 bases at V and 6 bases at J; junction bases unmatched: 8. The length of the CDR3 is 15 residues. Per germline, CDR1 MNHEY and CDR2 SVGAGI. Here the CDR3 reads CASSYSVTGKSEQYF. CDR3 coding DNA: TGTGCCAGCAGTTACTCTGTGACAGGGAAGTCCGAGCAGTACTTC.

The chain links TRBV18 to TRBJ2-7, with 12 nucleotides matching TRBD2. The CDR3 is 15 residues long. V shed 6 bases and J 7 bases; nucleotides not matched to a gene: 10. Germline CDR1 reads KGHSH; CDR2 reads LQKENI. In DNA form, the CDR3 reads TGTGCCAGCTCTCCCCTAGCGGGAGGGCTTTGGGAGCAGTACTTC. It translates to CASSPLAGGLWEQYF.

The chain employs TRBV14 and TRBJ2-7; a possible D gene is TRBD1 (5 bases). V lost 1 base and J lost 6, with 13 bases in between. Looked up from germline, CDR1 is SGHDN and CDR2 is FVKESK. The CDR3 totals 14 residues. The CDR3 bases are TGTGCCAGCAGCCAAGTCGCAGGGCGAGGCGAGCAGTACTTC. It specifies CASSQVAGRGEQYF.

This chain uses TRBV27 with TRBJ1-2; tentative D call: TRBD1 (6 bases). Germline CDR1 is MNHEY and CDR2 is SMNVEV (reference sequence). The CDR3 runs 12 residues. The germline V and J ends were trimmed by 3 bases and 13 bases, with 15 bases remaining between them. DNA of the CDR3: TGTGCCAGCAGTTTCCTACAGGGTGCGGTCACCTTC. Its translation: CASSFLQGAVTF.

The chain is built from TRBV27 and TRBJ2-3; D call uncertain. The length of the CDR3 is 13 residues. CDR1 MNHEY and CDR2 SMNVEV come from the germline V gene (reference sequence). The V end lost 6 bases, the J end lost 3 bases, and 10 bases lay between the germline ends. The CDR3 loop reads CASSRRRTDTQYF. The CDR3, as DNA: TGTGCCAGCAGCCGAAGGCGTACAGATACGCAGTATTTT.

J is TRBJ1-1 and V is TRBV14, with D unclear. Germline values: CDR1 SGHDN, CDR2 FVKESK. The CDR3 is 12 residues long. The V gene lost 3 bases and the J gene lost 11 bases, with 13 bases spanning the gap. Written as DNA, the CDR3 is TGTGCCAGCAGCCATTTAGGCGGCGGGGCTTTCTTT. It codes for CASSHLGGGAFF. Drawing the rest from reference TRBV14 and TRBJ1-1, the complete variable domain is EAGVTQFPSHSVIEKGQTVTLRCDPISGHDNLYWYRRVMGKEIKFLLHFVKESKQDESGMPNNRFLAERTGGTYSTLKVQPAELEDSGVYFCASSHLGGGAFFGQGTRLTVV.

The rearrangement uses TRBV11-1 and TRBJ2-4, with 7 bases matching TRBD1. V was pared by 5 bases and J by 9 bases, with 10 bases of the junction left unmatched. Looked up from germline, CDR1 is SGHAT and CDR2 is FQDESV (reference sequence). CDR3 length: 14 residues. CDR3 bases: TGTGCCAGCAGCCCGAGGGGGCTTGGCGGCATTCAGTACTTC. Amino acids: CASSPRGLGGIQYF.

The chain recombines TRBV19 with TRBJ2-1; 8 bases are shared with TRBD1. Germline lookup yields CDR1 LNHDA and CDR2 SQIVND (reference sequence). The CDR3 loop spans 17 amino acids. V was clipped by 1 base and J by 5 bases; unmatched bases: 10. CDR3 bases: TGTGCCAGTAGTATAGGTCCGGGCAGGGGGCAAAACAATGAGCAGTTCTTC. Encoded protein: CASSIGPGRGQNNEQFF.

This chain links TRBV20-1 with TRBJ1-5; D is unresolved. This CDR3 is 13 amino acids long. The germline V and J ends were trimmed by 1 base and 4 bases, with 8 bases remaining between them. Germline V CDR1 and CDR2: DFQATT, SNEGSKA (reference sequence). The DNA of the CDR3 is TGCAGTGCTAGAGGGACCGGGAATCAGCCCCAGCATTTT. Translated, it gives CSARGTGNQPQHF.

This chain connects TRBV20-1 to TRBJ2-2; 8 bases are shared with TRBD1. The junction had 6 bases not matched to a gene; V was cut back by 6 bases and J by 3 bases. CDR1 is DFQATT and CDR2 is SNEGSKA in the germline V gene (reference sequence). CDR3 size: 14 residues. The CDR3 bases are TGCAGTGCCGCCAGGGGGCCTTACACCGGGGAGCTGTTTTTT. This sequence encodes CSAARGPYTGELFF.

The gene calls are TRBV29-1 and TRBJ2-7; 8 bases align to TRBD2. The germline V gene has CDR1 SQVTM and CDR2 ANQGSEA. Trimming removed 4 bases from V and 0 bases from J; junction bases left unmatched: 5. This CDR3 is built from 14 residues. CDR3 region: CSVGAGGSSYEQYF. The CDR3 bases are TGCAGCGTTGGGGCGGGGGGCAGCTCCTACGAGCAGTACTTC.

This chain joins TRBV6-2 or TRBV6-3 and TRBJ1-2; 10 positions agree with TRBD1. The CDR3 sequence is 15 residues long. The germline V gene has CDR1 MNHEY and CDR2 SVGEGT. Trimming at V came to 7 bases and at J to 8 bases, leaving 13 bases not matched to a gene. The CDR3 is CASTGTGDNYPGYTF. Written as DNA, the CDR3 is TGTGCCAGCACCGGGACAGGGGACAACTATCCGGGCTACACCTTC.